This is a list of T cell receptor beta chains from one sample in a study of cytomegalovirus exposure and HLA in healthy donors. Produced via immunoSEQ multiplex PCR; TCRdb's table is partial and in-frame only. This sample carries 150,000 or so clones, 80% to 90% of them seen once, and the ten largest clones take roughly 6.5%. The sample consisted of PBMCs. Receptor source: a man in his forties or fifties in good health and CMV-seropositive. Each CDR3 is given with its conserved first and last residue. The D gene is left open where the match is weak. Size is omitted from some rows. Given values are once, few, many or a class for expanded clones.

J gene	V gene	D gene	clone size	CDR3 protein	CDR3 DNA
TRBJ1-2	TRBV5-1	TRBD1	NA	CASSLDRGIYGYTF	TGCGCCAGCAGCCTTGACAGGGGGATATATGGCTACACCTTC
TRBJ2-7	TRBV6-1	TRBD1	NA	CASSRTGSGSYEQYF	TGTGCCAGCAGTCGGACAGGGTCGGGGTCCTACGAGCAGTACTTC
TRBJ2-1	TRBV5-6	TRBD2	NA	CASSFTSGSYNEQFF	TGTGCCAGCAGCTTTACTAGCGGGTCCTACAATGAGCAGTTCTTC
TRBJ1-3	TRBV4-1	TRBD1	NA	CASSLGGGNTIYF	TGCGCCAGCAGCTTAGGGGGCGGAAACACCATATATTTT
TRBJ1-2	TRBV15	NA	once	CATSRDNDGGRGGYTF	TGTGCCACCAGCAGAGATAACGACGGAGGGCGCGGGGGCTACACCTTC
TRBJ1-2	TRBV5-1	NA	NA	CASSLGSSTNYGYTF	TGCGCCAGCAGCTTGGGGTCCTCTACTAACTATGGCTACACCTTC
TRBJ1-1	TRBV19	TRBD1	NA	CASSLGQGNTEAFF	TGTGCCAGTAGTCTGGGACAGGGGAACACTGAAGCTTTCTTT
TRBJ2-1	TRBV7-7	NA	NA	CASSPRGTSSSYNEQFF	TGTGCTAGCAGCCCCCGGGGTACCTCGAGCTCCTACAATGAGCAGTTCTTC
TRBJ2-2	TRBV5-1	NA	NA	CASSDLPGQNTGELFF	TGCGCCAGCAGCGATCTACCGGGACAGAACACCGGGGAGCTGTTTTTT
TRBJ1-1	TRBV10-1	NA	NA	CASSVTGSNTEAFF	TGCGCCAGCAGTGTGACGGGTTCGAACACTGAAGCTTTCTTT
TRBJ2-5	TRBV5-8	TRBD1	NA	CASSPGQDQEETQYF	TGTGCCAGCAGCCCCGGACAGGATCAAGAAGAGACCCAGTACTTC
TRBJ1-1	TRBV11-2	TRBD1	NA	CASSWDRANTEAFF	TGTGCCAGCAGCTGGGACAGGGCAAACACTGAAGCTTTCTTT
TRBJ1-5	TRBV6-1	NA	NA	CATTASGVSNQPQHF	TGTGCCACCACAGCAAGCGGGGTTAGCAATCAGCCCCAGCATTTT
TRBJ1-1	TRBV30	NA	NA	CAWTLNTEAFF	TGTGCCTGGACATTGAACACTGAAGCTTTCTTT
TRBJ1-5	TRBV6-6	TRBD1	NA	CASSSLQGAFNQPQHF	TGTGCCAGCAGTTCCTTACAGGGGGCGTTCAATCAGCCCCAGCATTTT
TRBJ1-3	TRBV27	TRBD1	NA	CASGTGSGNTIYF	TGTGCCAGTGGGACAGGGTCTGGAAACACCATATATTTT
TRBJ1-2	TRBV10-3	NA	NA	CAISEAGNYGYTF	TGTGCCATCAGTGAGGCAGGGAACTATGGCTACACCTTC
TRBJ1-1	TRBV19	NA	NA	CASSWGLGNTEAFF	TGTGCCAGTAGTTGGGGGCTTGGGAACACTGAAGCTTTCTTT
TRBJ1-1	TRBV10-3	NA	NA	CAIRAHEEMNTEAFF	TGTGCCATCAGGGCCCATGAGGAGATGAACACTGAAGCTTTCTTT
TRBJ1-4	TRBV27	NA	NA	CASSQFQGTNEKLFF	TGTGCCAGCAGTCAATTCCAGGGAACCAATGAAAAACTGTTTTTT
TRBJ1-2	TRBV30	TRBD1	NA	CAWSGGDRVRYGYTF	TGTGCCTGGAGTGGGGGAGACAGGGTACGGTATGGCTACACCTTC
TRBJ2-2	TRBV4-2	TRBD2	NA	CASSPVSGRVSTGELFF	TGTGCCAGCAGCCCCGTCAGCGGGAGAGTAAGCACCGGGGAGCTGTTTTTT
TRBJ1-1	TRBV6-5	NA	NA	CASSPYSGGTEAFF	TGTGCCAGCAGTCCTTACAGCGGGGGGACTGAAGCTTTCTTT
TRBJ1-5	TRBV30	TRBD1	NA	CAWGYTGDQPQHF	TGTGCCTGGGGTTACACAGGGGATCAGCCCCAGCATTTT
TRBJ1-5	TRBV27	TRBD1	NA	CASARLGQGVSEPQHF	TGTGCCAGCGCTCGGCTCGGACAGGGGGTAAGCGAGCCCCAGCATTTT
TRBJ1-1	TRBV19	TRBD1	NA	CASIEGAARSAFF	TGTGCCAGTATTGAGGGGGCGGCCAGATCGGCTTTCTTT
TRBJ1-1	TRBV5-8	NA	few	CASSPDSVGAEAFF	TGTGCCAGCAGCCCTGACAGTGTAGGAGCTGAAGCTTTCTTT
TRBJ1-5	TRBV15	NA	once	CATSGLRGSNQPQHF	TGTGCCACCAGCGGCCTAAGAGGGAGCAATCAGCCCCAGCATTTT
TRBJ2-5	TRBV7-8	NA	NA	CASTQSRRGRGETQYF	TGTGCCAGCACCCAAAGCCGGCGGGGGCGGGGAGAGACCCAGTACTTC
TRBJ2-7	TRBV2	TRBD1	NA	CASRRFAGTGSGEQYF	TGTGCCAGCAGGCGGTTCGCCGGGACAGGTTCTGGCGAGCAGTACTTC